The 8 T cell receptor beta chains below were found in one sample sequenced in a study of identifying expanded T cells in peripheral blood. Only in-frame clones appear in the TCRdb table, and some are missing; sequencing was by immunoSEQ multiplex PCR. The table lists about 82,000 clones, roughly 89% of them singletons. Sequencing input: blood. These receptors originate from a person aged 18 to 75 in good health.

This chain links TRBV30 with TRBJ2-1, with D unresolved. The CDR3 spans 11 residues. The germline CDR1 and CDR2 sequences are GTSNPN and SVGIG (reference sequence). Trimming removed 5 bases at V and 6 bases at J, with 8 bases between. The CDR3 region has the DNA TGTGCCTGGCAGGTAGCCAATGAGCAGTTCTTC. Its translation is CAWQVANEQFF.

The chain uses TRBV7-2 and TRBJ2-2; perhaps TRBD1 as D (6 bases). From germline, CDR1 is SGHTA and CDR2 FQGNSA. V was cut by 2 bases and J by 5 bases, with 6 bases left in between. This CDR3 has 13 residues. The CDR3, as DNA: TGTGCCAGCAGCTTAAGGGGGACCGGGGAGCTGTTTTTT. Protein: CASSLRGTGELFF.

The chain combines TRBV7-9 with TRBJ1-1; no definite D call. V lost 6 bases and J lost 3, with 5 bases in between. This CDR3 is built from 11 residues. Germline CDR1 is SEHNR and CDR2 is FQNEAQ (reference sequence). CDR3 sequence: CASRGYTEAFF. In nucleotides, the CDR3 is TGTGCCAGCAGGGGTTACACTGAAGCTTTCTTT.

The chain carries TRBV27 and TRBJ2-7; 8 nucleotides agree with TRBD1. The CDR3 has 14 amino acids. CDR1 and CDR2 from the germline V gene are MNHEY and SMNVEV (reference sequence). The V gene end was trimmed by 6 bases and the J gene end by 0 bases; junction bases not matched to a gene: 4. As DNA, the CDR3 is TGTGCCAGCAGCCGGACAGGGATCTCCTACGAGCAGTACTTC. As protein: CASSRTGISYEQYF.

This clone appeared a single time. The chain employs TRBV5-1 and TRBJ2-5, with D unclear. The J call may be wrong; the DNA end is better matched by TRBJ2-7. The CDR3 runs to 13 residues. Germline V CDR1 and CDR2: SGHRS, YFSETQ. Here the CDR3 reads CASSLEPVYEQYF. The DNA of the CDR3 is TGCGCCAGCAGCTTGGAGCCGGTATACGAGCAGTACTTC.

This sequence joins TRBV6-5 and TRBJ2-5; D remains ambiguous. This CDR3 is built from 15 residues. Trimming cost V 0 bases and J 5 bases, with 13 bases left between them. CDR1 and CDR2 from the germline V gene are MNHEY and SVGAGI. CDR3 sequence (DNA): TGTGCCAGCAGTTACTCCTGGGCTGCCCGGGAGACCCAGTACTTC. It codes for CASSYSWAARETQYF.

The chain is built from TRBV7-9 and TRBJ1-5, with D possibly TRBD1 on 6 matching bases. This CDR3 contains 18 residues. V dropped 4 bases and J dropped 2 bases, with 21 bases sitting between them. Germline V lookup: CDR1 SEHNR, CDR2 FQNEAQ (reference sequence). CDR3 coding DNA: TGTGCCAGCAGCTCGGTCAAAGGGGGGGCAGGGGGCAATCAGCCCCAGCATTTT. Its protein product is CASSSVKGGAGGNQPQHF.

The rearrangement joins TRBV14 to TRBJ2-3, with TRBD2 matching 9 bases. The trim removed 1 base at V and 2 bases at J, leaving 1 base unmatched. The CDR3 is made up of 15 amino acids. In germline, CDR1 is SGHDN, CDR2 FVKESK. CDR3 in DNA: TGTGCCAGCAGCCAAGTAGCGGGGGTCACAGATACGCAGTATTTT. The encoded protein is CASSQVAGVTDTQYF. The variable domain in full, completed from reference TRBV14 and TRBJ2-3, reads EAGVTQFPSHSVIEKGQTVTLRCDPISGHDNLYWYRRVMGKEIKFLLHFVKESKQDESGMPNNRFLAERTGGTYSTLKVQPAELEDSGVYFCASSQVAGVTDTQYFGPGTRLTVL.